The 30 T cell receptor beta chains presented below share a single source sample, sequenced in a study of human T cells and chemical hapten exposure. Each CDR3 protein gets one entry after TCRdb re-called the RACE reads with MiXCR. This sample has tens of thousands of distinct CDR3 sequences, with about 9.6% found just once. Noted time point: pre-sensitization, week 0. Treatment denoted: therapeutic diphenylcyclopropenone sensitization with weekly scalp DPC. Unfractionated whole blood was the source from which total RNA was extracted. This material consisted of whole blood, taken in connection with sensitization to the hapten diphenylcyclopropenone (DPC). The receptor set was obtained from a woman between 25 and 40 years old with alopecia areata. Some clones in this sample may be carry-over from other donors' samples.

This clonotype was seen a few times. The chain recombines TRBV20-1 with TRBJ2-3; 9 bases line up with TRBD1. Trimming took 6 bases from V and 11 from J; bases not matched to a gene: 6. CDR3 length equals 11 residues. The germline V gene has CDR1 DFQATT and CDR2 SNEGSKA (reference sequence). This CDR3 is CSAPPGQGQYF. The CDR3 DNA follows: TGCAGTGCGCCGCCGGGACAGGGGCAGTATTTT.

There are a few counts of this clonotype. This chain links TRBV20-1 with TRBJ1-5; no reliable D call. Germline V CDR1 and CDR2: DFQATT, SNEGSKA (reference sequence). This CDR3 region has 14 residues. Trimming cost V 5 bases and J 5 bases, with 16 bases left between them. This CDR3 reads CSAGSASVDQPQHF. The CDR3 DNA follows: TGCAGTGCTGGTTCGGCCTCAGTCGATCAGCCCCAGCATTTT.

The rearrangement uses TRBV29-1 and TRBJ2-7, with D perhaps matching TRBD1 (5 bases). The germline CDR1 and CDR2 sequences are SQVTM and ANQGSEA. V lost 1 base and J lost 4, with 11 bases in between. CDR3 length: 13 amino acids. The CDR3 sequence is CSVEVRQPYEQYF. The CDR3, as DNA: TGCAGCGTTGAAGTACGACAGCCATACGAGCAGTACTTC.

The sample holds a few counts of this clonotype. The rearrangement links TRBV29-1 to TRBJ2-7, with D possibly being TRBD1 or TRBD2 (5 bases each). The CDR3 spans 14 residues. Deletions cut 7 bases from V and 2 bases from J, with 18 bases between. Germline V gives CDR1 SQVTM, CDR2 ANQGSEA. This chain's CDR3 is CSAIAGTLAYEQYF. The CDR3 nucleotides read TGCAGCGCCATCGCCGGGACGCTGGCCTACGAGCAGTACTTC.

This clonotype has at least ten counts. This rearrangement joins TRBV20-1 to TRBJ1-1; 9 bases fit TRBD1. This CDR3 comprises 14 residues. With V trimmed by 5 bases and J by 5 bases, 9 bases remained unmatched. Per germline, CDR1 DFQATT and CDR2 SNEGSKA (reference sequence). CDR3 amino acids: CSAPTDRGGTEAFF. The CDR3, as DNA: TGCAGTGCTCCTACGGACAGGGGAGGGACTGAAGCTTTCTTT.

This chain joins TRBV30 and TRBJ2-1, with D perhaps assigned TRBD1 or TRBD2 (6 bases each). Trimming shortened V by 4 bases and J by 6 bases, and 13 bases separated the two germline ends. Germline lookup yields CDR1 GTSNPN and CDR2 SVGIG (reference sequence). The CDR3 covers 13 residues. The CDR3 bases are TGTGCCTGGACCGGGGGCCCTGGCAATGAGCAGTTCTTC. It is translated as CAWTGGPGNEQFF.

V and J are TRBV4-2 and TRBJ2-5; D might be TRBD2 (6 bases). Germline V gives CDR1 LGHNA, CDR2 YNFKEQ. The CDR3 loop spans 16 amino acids. V was pared by 0 bases and J by 1 base, with 12 bases between. CDR3 residues: CASSQDPAGTQETQYF. CDR3 sequence (DNA): TGTGCCAGCAGCCAAGATCCGGCGGGGACCCAAGAGACCCAGTACTTC.

This clonotype appeared many times. The V call is TRBV6-2 or TRBV6-3, the J call TRBJ1-1, with a weak D call TRBD1 (6 bases). Germline V gene sequence: CDR1 MNHEY, CDR2 SVGEGT. Trimming took 6 bases from V and 4 from J, leaving 12 bases between them. The CDR3 runs 13 residues. The CDR3 loop is CASRLGGPTEAFF. The CDR3 region has the DNA TGTGCCAGCAGGTTGGGGGGGCCCACTGAAGCTTTCTTT.

This clonotype has at least ten counts. This chain connects TRBV29-1 to TRBJ1-5; possible D gene TRBD1, 5 bases. The V gene lost 4 bases and the J gene lost 2 bases, with 12 bases spanning the gap. Germline CDR1 and CDR2: SQVTM and ANQGSEA. CDR3 length equals 14 residues. The DNA for the CDR3 is TGCAGCGTTGGACTGGGGCAGGGCAATCAGCCCCAGCATTTT. Translating it yields CSVGLGQGNQPQHF.

This clonotype was counted between two and nine times. The chain carries TRBV29-1 and TRBJ2-7, with TRBD2 matching 9 bases. This CDR3 is built from 15 residues. The V segment lost 6 bases and the J segment 4 bases; nucleotides outside the gene matches: 13. The germline V gene has CDR1 SQVTM and CDR2 ANQGSEA. CDR3 sequence: CSVPLASGGKYEQYF. CDR3 nucleotides: TGCAGCGTCCCTCTTGCGAGCGGGGGGAAGTACGAGCAGTACTTC.

This clonotype was found many times. The chain employs TRBV18 and TRBJ1-1, with no clear D. V shed 5 bases and J shed 1 base, with 11 bases lying between them. The germline V gene has CDR1 KGHSH and CDR2 LQKENI. The CDR3 length is 14 residues. The CDR3 here is CASSGAFRNTEAFF. The CDR3 region has the DNA TGTGCCAGCTCAGGCGCCTTCCGGAACACTGAAGCTTTCTTT.

The V and J genes are TRBV20-1 and TRBJ2-2, with D uncertain. V was shortened by 5 bases and J by 1 base, with 11 bases between the two germline ends. The CDR3 is made up of 14 amino acids. Germline V lookup: CDR1 DFQATT, CDR2 SNEGSKA (reference sequence). The CDR3 reads CSALVILNTGELFF. As DNA, the CDR3 is TGCAGTGCTTTAGTAATTCTGAACACCGGGGAGCTGTTTTTT.

Here the CDR3 reads CASSFSGGSTDTQYF. For the CDR3, the DNA is TGTGCCAGCAGTTTCTCCGGGGGGAGCACAGATACGCAGTATTTT. The chain recombines TRBV12-3 or TRBV12-4 with TRBJ2-3; 7 bases agree with TRBD2. The ends lost 3 bases at V and 0 bases at J; junction bases unmatched: 3. The CDR3 length is 15 residues.

Only a few counts were recorded for this clonotype. This chain uses TRBV27 with TRBJ1-5; no reliable D call. Germline CDR1 and CDR2: MNHEY and SMNVEV (reference sequence). V was clipped by 3 bases and J by 2 bases, with 5 bases between them. This CDR3 is 13 amino acids long. CDR3 amino acids: CASSFRRNQPQHF. As DNA, the CDR3 is TGTGCCAGCAGTTTTCGCCGCAATCAGCCCCAGCATTTT.

Only a few counts were recorded for this clonotype. The chain is built from TRBV12-3 or TRBV12-4 and TRBJ1-1; D is ambiguous. V gave up 2 bases and J gave up 1 base, with 8 bases separating them. This CDR3 has 14 amino acids. For the CDR3, the DNA is TGTGCCAGCAGTTTAACCAAGAGGAACACTGAAGCTTTCTTT. Translation: CASSLTKRNTEAFF.

This clonotype was counted many times. The CDR3: CASSPGLAGGPDTQYF. The CDR3 DNA follows: TGTGCCAGCAGCCCTGGACTAGCGGGGGGGCCAGATACGCAGTATTTT. This chain connects TRBV4-2 to TRBJ2-3, with 15 positions matching TRBD2. Losses at the gene ends were 4 bases for V and 4 bases for J; bases not matched to a gene: 3. In germline, CDR1 is LGHNA, CDR2 YNFKEQ. CDR3 length: 16 amino acids.

The chain joins TRBV27 to TRBJ2-7, with D possibly being TRBD1 (7 bases). CDR1 and CDR2 from the germline V gene are MNHEY and SMNVEV (reference sequence). The CDR3 has 16 amino acids. Deletions cut 1 base from V and 6 bases from J, with 19 bases between. As DNA, the CDR3 is TGTGCCAGCAGTTTATGGTCACCAGGGGGGTTTGGCGAGCAGTACTTC. Encoded protein: CASSLWSPGGFGEQYF.

The chain joins TRBV4-3 to TRBJ1-2; 12 positions match TRBD1. There are 14 residues in the CDR3. Losses at the gene ends were 4 bases for V and 6 bases for J; bases not matched to a gene: 3. The germline V gene encodes CDR1 LGHNA and CDR2 YSLEER. The CDR3 region has the DNA TGCGCCAGCAGCCGGGACAGGGGGCGGGATGGCTACACCTTC. Its protein is CASSRDRGRDGYTF.

The chain carries TRBV2 and TRBJ1-2; 9 bases match TRBD1. The germline gives CDR1 SNHLY, CDR2 FYNNEI. With V trimmed by 9 bases and J by 7 bases, 9 bases remained unmatched. The CDR3 is made up of 13 amino acids. For the CDR3, the DNA is TGTGCCAGTCTAGGGGGACAGGGAGGTGGCTACACCTTC. Its protein is CASLGGQGGGYTF.

J is TRBJ1-6 and V is TRBV20-1; the D is unclear. This CDR3 spans 15 amino acids. V was pared by 6 bases and J by 0 bases, with 12 bases between. Germline V gives CDR1 DFQATT, CDR2 SNEGSKA (reference sequence). For the CDR3, the DNA is TGCAGTGCGATACTCTTCAGCTCCTATAATTCACCCCTCCACTTT. As protein: CSAILFSSYNSPLHF.

The rearrangement uses TRBV6-2 or TRBV6-3 and TRBJ2-3, with 11 bases aligning to TRBD1. The V gene's germline CDR1 is MNHEY and CDR2 SVGEGT. The CDR3 contains 15 residues. Trimming took 7 bases from V and 4 from J; bases not matched to a gene: 7. The CDR3 loop is CASTQGDRGSDTQYF. Written as DNA, the CDR3 is TGTGCCAGCACCCAGGGGGACAGGGGGTCAGATACGCAGTATTTT.

V and J are TRBV19 and TRBJ2-2, with 15 positions matching TRBD2. CDR3 length: 18 residues. The junction had 7 bases not matched to a gene; V was cut back by 4 bases and J by 4 bases. Germline CDR1 reads LNHDA; CDR2 reads SQIVND (reference sequence). The CDR3: CASSTGLAGGPGTGELFF. CDR3 coding DNA: TGTGCCAGTAGTACCGGACTAGCGGGGGGGCCGGGCACCGGGGAGCTGTTTTTT.

In this sample, this clonotype turned up a few times. The J gene is TRBJ2-1, the V gene TRBV24-1; TRBD2 matches at 7 bases. The germline V gene encodes CDR1 KGHDR and CDR2 SFDVKD. The CDR3 length is 15 residues. V shed 1 base, J shed 5 bases, and the junction held 4 bases outside the gene matches. CDR3: CATSDFGGGNNEQFF. The CDR3, as DNA: TGTGCCACCAGTGATTTTGGCGGGGGTAACAATGAGCAGTTCTTC.

This clonotype has a handful of counts. V gene TRBV20-1 combines with J gene TRBJ2-7; 7 nucleotides line up with TRBD1. The V and J ends lost 6 bases and 3 bases, in that order; junction bases with no gene match: 5. Germline CDR1 is DFQATT and CDR2 is SNEGSKA (reference sequence). The CDR3 has 12 residues. CDR3 residues: CSAVQGNYEQYF. CDR3 bases: TGCAGTGCCGTACAGGGGAACTACGAGCAGTACTTC.

This clonotype showed up just a few times. The chain employs TRBV6-1 and TRBJ1-1, with unresolved D. Germline V gene sequence: CDR1 MNHNS, CDR2 SASEGT. The CDR3 is 11 amino acids. Trimming took 7 bases from V and 6 from J, leaving 9 bases between them. CDR3 DNA: TGTGCCAGCACCAGATTCGCTGAAGCTTTCTTT. This codes for CASTRFAEAFF.

This clonotype was detected many times. The rearrangement joins TRBV19 to TRBJ2-1; 9 nucleotides line up with TRBD2. The CDR3 is 17 amino acids. CDR1 is LNHDA, CDR2 SQIVND, per germline (reference sequence). V shed 4 bases, J shed 4 bases, and the junction held 11 bases outside the gene matches. CDR3 DNA sequence: TGTGCCAGTAGTACCTCGGAAGCGGGGGGAAGATACAATGAGCAGTTCTTC. Translated, it gives CASSTSEAGGRYNEQFF.

This clonotype has just a few counts. V and J are TRBV18 and TRBJ1-1; the D is unclear. V was clipped by 3 bases and J by 0 bases, with 8 bases between them. The V gene's germline CDR1 is KGHSH and CDR2 LQKENI. This CDR3 spans 14 amino acids. The CDR3 spells CASSPRSLNTEAFF. The CDR3 nucleotides are TGTGCCAGCTCACCTCGTTCCCTGAACACTGAAGCTTTCTTT.

Many counts were recorded for this clonotype. The J gene is TRBJ1-6, the V gene TRBV7-8, with D unresolved. This CDR3 spans 12 amino acids. Germline V gene lookup returns CDR1 SGHVS and CDR2 FQNEAQ. The germline V and J ends were trimmed by 5 bases and 10 bases, with 9 bases remaining between them. For the CDR3, the DNA is TGTGCCAGCAGCCACCTCGCATCACCCCTCCACTTT. Translated, it gives CASSHLASPLHF.

This clonotype has ten or more counts. The CDR3 bases are TGTGCCAGCACTGCGGGACAGCGGGGTCCGGAAGCTTTCTTT. This sequence encodes CASTAGQRGPEAFF. This chain uses TRBV18 with TRBJ1-1; TRBD1 agrees at 7 bases. CDR3 length: 14 residues. CDR1 KGHSH and CDR2 LQKENI come from the germline V gene. Trimming took 8 bases from V and 8 from J; bases not matched to a gene: 14.

By sample share, this clonotype is medium-sized (0.01 to 0.1%). The chain joins TRBV5-6 to TRBJ2-7; 9 bases agree with TRBD1. CDR1 and CDR2 (germline): SGHDT, YYEEEE. This CDR3 comprises 15 residues. Losses at the gene ends were 3 bases for V and 3 bases for J; bases not matched to a gene: 7. The chain's CDR3 is CASSSLRQGVYEQYF. Written as DNA, the CDR3 is TGTGCCAGCAGCTCTTTGAGACAGGGGGTCTACGAGCAGTACTTC.